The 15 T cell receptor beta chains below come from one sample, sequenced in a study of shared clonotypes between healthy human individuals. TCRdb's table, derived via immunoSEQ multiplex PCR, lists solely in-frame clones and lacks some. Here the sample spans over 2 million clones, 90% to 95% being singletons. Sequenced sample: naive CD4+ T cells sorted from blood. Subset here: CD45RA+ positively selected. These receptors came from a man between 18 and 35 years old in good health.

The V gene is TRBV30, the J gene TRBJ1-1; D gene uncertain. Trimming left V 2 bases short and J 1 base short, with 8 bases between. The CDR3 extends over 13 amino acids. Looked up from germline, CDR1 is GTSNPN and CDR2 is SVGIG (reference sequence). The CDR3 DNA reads TGTGCCTGGAGTATTACACGGAACACTGAAGCTTTCTTT. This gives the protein CAWSITRNTEAFF.

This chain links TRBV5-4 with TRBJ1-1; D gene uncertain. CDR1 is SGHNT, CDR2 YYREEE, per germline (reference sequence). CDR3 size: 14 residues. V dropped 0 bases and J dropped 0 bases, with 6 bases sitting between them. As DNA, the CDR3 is TGTGCCAGCAGCTTGGACCTATTGAACACTGAAGCTTTCTTT. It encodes CASSLDLLNTEAFF.

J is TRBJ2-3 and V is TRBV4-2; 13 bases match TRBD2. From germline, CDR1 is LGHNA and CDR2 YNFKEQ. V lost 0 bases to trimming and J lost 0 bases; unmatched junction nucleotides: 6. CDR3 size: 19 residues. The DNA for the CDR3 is TGTGCCAGCAGCCAAGATTTGACTAGCGGGGGGTTAAGCACAGATACGCAGTATTTT. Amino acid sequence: CASSQDLTSGGLSTDTQYF.

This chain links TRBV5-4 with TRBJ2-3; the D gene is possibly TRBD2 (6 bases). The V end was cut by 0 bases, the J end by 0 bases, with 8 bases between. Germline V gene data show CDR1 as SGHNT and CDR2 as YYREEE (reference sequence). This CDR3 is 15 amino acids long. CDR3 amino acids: CASSLVGTSTDTQYF. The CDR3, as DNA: TGTGCCAGCAGCTTGGTAGGGACTAGCACAGATACGCAGTATTTT.

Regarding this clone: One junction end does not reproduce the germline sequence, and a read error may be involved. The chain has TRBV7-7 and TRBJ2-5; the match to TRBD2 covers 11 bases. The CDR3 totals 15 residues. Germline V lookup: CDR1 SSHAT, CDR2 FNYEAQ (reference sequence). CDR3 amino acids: CASSLGTSGQETQYF. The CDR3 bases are TGTGCTAGCAGCTTAGGGACTAGCGGCCAAGAGACCCAGTACTTC.

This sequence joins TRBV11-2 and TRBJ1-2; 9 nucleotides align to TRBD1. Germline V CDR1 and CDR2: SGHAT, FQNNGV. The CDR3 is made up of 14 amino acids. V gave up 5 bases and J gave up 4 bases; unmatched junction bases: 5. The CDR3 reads CASSATGGLYGYTF. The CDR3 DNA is TGTGCCAGCAGCGCCACAGGGGGCCTCTATGGCTACACCTTC.

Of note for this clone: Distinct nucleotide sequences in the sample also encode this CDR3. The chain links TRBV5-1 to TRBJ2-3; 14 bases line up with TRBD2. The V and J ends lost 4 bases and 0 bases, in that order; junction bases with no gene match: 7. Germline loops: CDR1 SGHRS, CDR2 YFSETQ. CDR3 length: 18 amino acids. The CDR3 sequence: CASSLGTSGGHSTDTQYF. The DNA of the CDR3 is TGCGCCAGCAGCCTAGGGACTAGCGGGGGCCATAGCACAGATACGCAGTATTTT.

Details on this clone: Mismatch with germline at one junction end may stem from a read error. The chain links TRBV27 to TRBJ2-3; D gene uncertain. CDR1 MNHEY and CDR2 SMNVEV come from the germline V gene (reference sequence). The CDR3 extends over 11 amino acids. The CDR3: CASRLTDTQYF. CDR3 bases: TGTGCCAGCCGTTTAACAGATACGCAGTATTTT.

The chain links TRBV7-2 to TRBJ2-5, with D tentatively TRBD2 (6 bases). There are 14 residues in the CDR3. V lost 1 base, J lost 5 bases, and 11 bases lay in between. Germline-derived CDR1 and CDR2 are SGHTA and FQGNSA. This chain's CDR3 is CASSLGRGMETQYF. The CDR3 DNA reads TGTGCCAGCAGCTTAGGTCGGGGGATGGAGACCCAGTACTTC.

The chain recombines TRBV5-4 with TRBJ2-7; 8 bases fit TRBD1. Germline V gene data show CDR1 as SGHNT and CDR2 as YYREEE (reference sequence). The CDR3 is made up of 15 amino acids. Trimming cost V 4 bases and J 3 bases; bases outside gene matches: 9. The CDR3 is CASSPSGTGDYEQYF. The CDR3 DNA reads TGTGCCAGCAGCCCGTCCGGGACAGGAGACTACGAGCAGTACTTC.

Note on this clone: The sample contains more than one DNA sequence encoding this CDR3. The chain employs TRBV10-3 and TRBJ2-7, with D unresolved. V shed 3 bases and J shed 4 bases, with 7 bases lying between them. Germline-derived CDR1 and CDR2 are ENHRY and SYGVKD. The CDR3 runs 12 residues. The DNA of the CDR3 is TGTGCCATCAGTGAACAACCTTACGAGCAGTACTTC. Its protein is CAISEQPYEQYF.

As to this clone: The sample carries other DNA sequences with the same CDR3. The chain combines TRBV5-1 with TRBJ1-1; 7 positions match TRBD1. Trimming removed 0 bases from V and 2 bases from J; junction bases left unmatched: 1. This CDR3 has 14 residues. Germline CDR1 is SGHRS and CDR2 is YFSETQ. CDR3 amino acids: CASSLDRGNTEAFF. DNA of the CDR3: TGCGCCAGCAGCTTGGACAGGGGAAACACTGAAGCTTTCTTT.

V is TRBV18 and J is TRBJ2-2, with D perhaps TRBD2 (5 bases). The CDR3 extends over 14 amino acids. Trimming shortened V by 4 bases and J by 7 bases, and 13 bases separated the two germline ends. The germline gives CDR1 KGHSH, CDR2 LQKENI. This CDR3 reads CASSRSLGGGELFF. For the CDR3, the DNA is TGTGCCAGCTCACGTAGTCTAGGAGGCGGGGAGCTGTTTTTT.

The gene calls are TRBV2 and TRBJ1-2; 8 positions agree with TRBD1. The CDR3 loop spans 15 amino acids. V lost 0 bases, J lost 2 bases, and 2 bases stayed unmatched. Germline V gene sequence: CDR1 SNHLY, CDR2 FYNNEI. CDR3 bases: TGTGCCAGCAGTGAAGCGGGACAGGCCAACTATGGCTACACCTTC. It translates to CASSEAGQANYGYTF.

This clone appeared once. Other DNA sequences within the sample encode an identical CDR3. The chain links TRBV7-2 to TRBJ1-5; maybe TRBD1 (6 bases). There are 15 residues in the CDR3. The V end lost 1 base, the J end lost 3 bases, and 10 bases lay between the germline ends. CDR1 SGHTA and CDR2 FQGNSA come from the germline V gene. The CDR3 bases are TGTGCCAGCAGCTTAGTCGGGGGCTCCAATCAGCCCCAGCATTTT. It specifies CASSLVGGSNQPQHF.